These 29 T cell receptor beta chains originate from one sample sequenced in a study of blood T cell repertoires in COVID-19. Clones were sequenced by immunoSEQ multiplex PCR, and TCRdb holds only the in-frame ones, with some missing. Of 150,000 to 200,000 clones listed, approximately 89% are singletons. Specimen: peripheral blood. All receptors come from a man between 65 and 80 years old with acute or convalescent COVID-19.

CDR3 sequence: CASSFQGLDEQYF. The CDR3 DNA reads as TGCGCCAGCAGCTTCCAGGGTTTAGACGAGCAGTACTTC. The gene calls are TRBV5-1 and TRBJ2-7; D perhaps matches TRBD1 (5 bases). Trimming removed 2 bases from V and 5 bases from J, with 11 bases in between. The CDR3 is 13 residues long. CDR1 SGHRS and CDR2 YFSETQ come from the germline V gene.

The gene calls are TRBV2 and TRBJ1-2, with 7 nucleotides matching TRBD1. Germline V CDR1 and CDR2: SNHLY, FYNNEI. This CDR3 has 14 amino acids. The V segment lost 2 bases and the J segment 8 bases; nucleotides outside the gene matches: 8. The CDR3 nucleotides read TGTGCCAGCAGTGAATATGACAGGGCTGGGGGCTACACCTTC. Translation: CASSEYDRAGGYTF.

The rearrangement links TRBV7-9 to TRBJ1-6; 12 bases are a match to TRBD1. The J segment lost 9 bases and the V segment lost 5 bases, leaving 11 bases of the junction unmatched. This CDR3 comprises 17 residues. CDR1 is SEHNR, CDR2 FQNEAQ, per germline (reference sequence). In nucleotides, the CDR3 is TGTGCCAGCAGCCCAATTCCCGGGACAGGGGGCATTTCACCCCTCCACTTT. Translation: CASSPIPGTGGISPLHF.

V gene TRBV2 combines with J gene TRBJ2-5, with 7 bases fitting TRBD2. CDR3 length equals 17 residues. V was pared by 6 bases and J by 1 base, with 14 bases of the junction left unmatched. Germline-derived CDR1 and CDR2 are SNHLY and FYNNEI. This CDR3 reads CASRAGPGGGTQETQYF. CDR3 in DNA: TGTGCCAGCAGAGCTGGCCCCGGGGGAGGGACCCAAGAGACCCAGTACTTC.

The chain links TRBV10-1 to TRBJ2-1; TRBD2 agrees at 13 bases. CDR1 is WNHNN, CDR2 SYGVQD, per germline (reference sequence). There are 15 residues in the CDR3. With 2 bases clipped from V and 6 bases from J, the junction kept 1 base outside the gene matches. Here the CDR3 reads CASSETSGGANEQFF. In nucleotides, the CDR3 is TGCGCCAGCAGTGAGACTAGCGGGGGGGCCAATGAGCAGTTCTTC.

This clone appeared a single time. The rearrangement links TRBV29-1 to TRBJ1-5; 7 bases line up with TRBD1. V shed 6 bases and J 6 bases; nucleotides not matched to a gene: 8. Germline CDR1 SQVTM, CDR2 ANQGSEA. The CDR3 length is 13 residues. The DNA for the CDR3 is TGCAGCGTCAAAGACAGGGAAGGTCAGCCCCAGCATTTT. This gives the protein CSVKDREGQPQHF. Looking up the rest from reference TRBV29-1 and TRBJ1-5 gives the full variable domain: SAVISQKPSRDICQRGTSLTIQCQVDSQVTMMFWYRQQPGQSLTLIATANQGSEATYESGFVIDKFPISRPNLTFSTLTVSNMSPEDSSIYLCSVKDREGQPQHFGDGTRLSIL.

The CDR3 DNA reads TGCGCCAGCAGCACAGGGGGCGAGGGTGGCTACACCTTC. Its translation is CASSTGGEGGYTF. V and J are TRBV5-1 and TRBJ1-2, with 9 nucleotides matching TRBD1. Germline V gene data show CDR1 as SGHRS and CDR2 as YFSETQ. The length of the CDR3 is 13 residues. The junction had 5 bases not matched to a gene; V was cut back by 4 bases and J by 7 bases.

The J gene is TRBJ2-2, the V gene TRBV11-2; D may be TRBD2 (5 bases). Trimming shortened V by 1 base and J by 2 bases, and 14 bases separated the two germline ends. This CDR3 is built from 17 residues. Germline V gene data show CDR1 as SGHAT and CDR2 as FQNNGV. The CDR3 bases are TGTGCCAGCAGCTTAGGCCGCAGCGGAGGCAACACCGGGGAGCTGTTTTTT. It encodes CASSLGRSGGNTGELFF.

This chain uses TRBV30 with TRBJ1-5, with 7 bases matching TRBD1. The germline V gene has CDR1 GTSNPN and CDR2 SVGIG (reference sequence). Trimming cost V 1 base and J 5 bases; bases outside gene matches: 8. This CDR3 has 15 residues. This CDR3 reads CAWSEGAGGYQPQHF. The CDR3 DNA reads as TGTGCCTGGAGTGAGGGGGCGGGGGGTTATCAGCCCCAGCATTTT.

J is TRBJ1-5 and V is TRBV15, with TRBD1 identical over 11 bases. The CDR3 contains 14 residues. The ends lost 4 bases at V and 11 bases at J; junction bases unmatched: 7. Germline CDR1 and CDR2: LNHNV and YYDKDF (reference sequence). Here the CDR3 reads CATSTGQGARTQHF. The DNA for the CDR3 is TGTGCCACCAGCACCGGACAGGGGGCAAGGACCCAGCATTTT.

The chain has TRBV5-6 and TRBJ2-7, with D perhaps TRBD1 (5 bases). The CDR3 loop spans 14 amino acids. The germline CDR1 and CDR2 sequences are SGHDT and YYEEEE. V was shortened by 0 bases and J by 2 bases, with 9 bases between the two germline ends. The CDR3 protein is CASSLGQLAYEQYF. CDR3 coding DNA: TGTGCCAGCAGCTTGGGACAGCTAGCCTACGAGCAGTACTTC.

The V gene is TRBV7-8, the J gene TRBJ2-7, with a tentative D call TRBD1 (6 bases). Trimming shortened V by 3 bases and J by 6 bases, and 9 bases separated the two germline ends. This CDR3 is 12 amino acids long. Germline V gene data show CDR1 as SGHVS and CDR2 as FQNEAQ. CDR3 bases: TGTGCCAGCAGCTTTCAAGGGGGCGAGCAGTACTTC. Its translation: CASSFQGGEQYF.

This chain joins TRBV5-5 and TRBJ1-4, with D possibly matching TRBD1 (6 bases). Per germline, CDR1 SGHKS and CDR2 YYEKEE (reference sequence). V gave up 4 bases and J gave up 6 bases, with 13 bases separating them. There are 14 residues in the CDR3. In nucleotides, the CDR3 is TGTGCCAGCAGCACAGGGTCCTCCGATGAAAAACTGTTTTTT. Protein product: CASSTGSSDEKLFF.

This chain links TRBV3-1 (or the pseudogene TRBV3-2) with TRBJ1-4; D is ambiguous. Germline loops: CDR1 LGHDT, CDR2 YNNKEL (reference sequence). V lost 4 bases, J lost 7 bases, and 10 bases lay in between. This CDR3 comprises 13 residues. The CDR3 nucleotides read TGTGCCAGCAGCCTGGTGAGGGTTGAAAAACTGTTTTTT. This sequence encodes CASSLVRVEKLFF.

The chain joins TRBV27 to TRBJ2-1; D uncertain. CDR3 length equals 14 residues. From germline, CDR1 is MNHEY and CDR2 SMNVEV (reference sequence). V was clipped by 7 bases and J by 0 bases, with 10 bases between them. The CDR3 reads CASTRFSSYNEQFF. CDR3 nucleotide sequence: TGTGCCAGCACTAGATTCAGCTCCTACAATGAGCAGTTCTTC.

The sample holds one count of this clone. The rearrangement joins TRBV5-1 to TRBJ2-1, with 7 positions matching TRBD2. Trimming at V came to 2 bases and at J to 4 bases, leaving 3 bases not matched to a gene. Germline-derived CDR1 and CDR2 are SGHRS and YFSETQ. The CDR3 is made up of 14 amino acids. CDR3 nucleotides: TGCGCCAGCAGCTTAGCGGGAAGATACAATGAGCAGTTCTTC. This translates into CASSLAGRYNEQFF.

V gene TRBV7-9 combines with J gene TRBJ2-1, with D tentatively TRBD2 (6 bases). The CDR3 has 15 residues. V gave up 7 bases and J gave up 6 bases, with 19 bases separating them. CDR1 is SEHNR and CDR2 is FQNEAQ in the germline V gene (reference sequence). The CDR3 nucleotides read TGTGCCAGCAACCCCCAAGGAGGGTATGGCAATGAGCAGTTCTTC. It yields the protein CASNPQGGYGNEQFF.

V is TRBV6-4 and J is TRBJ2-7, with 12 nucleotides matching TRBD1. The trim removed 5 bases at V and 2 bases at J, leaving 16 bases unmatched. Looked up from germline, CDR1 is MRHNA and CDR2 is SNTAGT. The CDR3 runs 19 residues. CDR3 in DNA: TGTGCCAGCAGTCTACAACTCCGGGACAGGGGGCTTGAGACCTACGAGCAGTACTTC. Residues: CASSLQLRDRGLETYEQYF.

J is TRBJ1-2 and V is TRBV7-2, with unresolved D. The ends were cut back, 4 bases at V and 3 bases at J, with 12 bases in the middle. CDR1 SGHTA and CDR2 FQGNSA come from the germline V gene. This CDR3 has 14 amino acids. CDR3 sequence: CASSSLQSYYGYTF. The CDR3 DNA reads TGTGCCAGCAGCTCCCTTCAGTCTTACTATGGCTACACCTTC.

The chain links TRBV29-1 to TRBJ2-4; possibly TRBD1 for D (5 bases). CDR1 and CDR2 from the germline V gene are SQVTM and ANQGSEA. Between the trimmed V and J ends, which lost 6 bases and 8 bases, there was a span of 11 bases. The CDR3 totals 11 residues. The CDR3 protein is CSVDIGDIQYF. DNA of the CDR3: TGCAGCGTGGACATTGGGGACATTCAGTACTTC.

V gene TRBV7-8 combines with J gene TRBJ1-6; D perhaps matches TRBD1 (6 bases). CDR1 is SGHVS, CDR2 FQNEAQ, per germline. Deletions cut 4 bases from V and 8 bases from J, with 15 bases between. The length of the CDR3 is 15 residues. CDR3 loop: CASSSRTATDSPLHF. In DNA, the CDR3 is TGTGCCAGCAGCTCGCGGACAGCTACGGATTCACCCCTCCACTTT.

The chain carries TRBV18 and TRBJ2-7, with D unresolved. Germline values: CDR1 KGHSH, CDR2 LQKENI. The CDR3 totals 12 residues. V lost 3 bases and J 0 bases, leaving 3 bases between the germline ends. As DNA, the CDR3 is TGTGCCAGCTCACCCAGCTCCTACGAGCAGTACTTC. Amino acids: CASSPSSYEQYF. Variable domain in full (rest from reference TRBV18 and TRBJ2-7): NAGVMQNPRHLVRRRGQEARLRCSPMKGHSHVYWYRQLPEEGLKFMVYLQKENIIDESGMPKERFSAEFPKEGPSILRIQQVVRGDSAAYFCASSPSSYEQYFGPGTRLTVT.

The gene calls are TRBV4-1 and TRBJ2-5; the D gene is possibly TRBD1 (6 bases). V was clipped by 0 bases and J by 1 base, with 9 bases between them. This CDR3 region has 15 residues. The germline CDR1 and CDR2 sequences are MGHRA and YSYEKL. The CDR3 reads CASSQDLRGQETQYF. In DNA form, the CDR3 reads TGCGCCAGCAGCCAAGATCTCAGGGGCCAAGAGACCCAGTACTTC.

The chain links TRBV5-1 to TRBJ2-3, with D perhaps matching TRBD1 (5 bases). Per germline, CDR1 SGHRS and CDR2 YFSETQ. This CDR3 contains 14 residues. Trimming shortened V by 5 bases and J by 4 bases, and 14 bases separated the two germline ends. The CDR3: CASRVLGPADTQYF. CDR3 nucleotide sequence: TGCGCCAGCAGGGTTTTGGGGCCTGCAGATACGCAGTATTTT. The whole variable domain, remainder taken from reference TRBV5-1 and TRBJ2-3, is KAGVTQTPRYLIKTRGQQVTLSCSPISGHRSVSWYQQTPGQGLQFLFEYFSETQRNKGNFPGRFSGRQFSNSRSEMNVSTLELGDSALYLCASRVLGPADTQYFGPGTRLTVL.

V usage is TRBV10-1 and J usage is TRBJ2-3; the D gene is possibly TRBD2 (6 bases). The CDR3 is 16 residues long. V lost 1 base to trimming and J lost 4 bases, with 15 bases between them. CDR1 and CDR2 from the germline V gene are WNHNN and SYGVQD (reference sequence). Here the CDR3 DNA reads TGCGCCAGCAGTGAGTACGCATACGGAGGGGCAGATACGCAGTATTTT. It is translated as CASSEYAYGGADTQYF.

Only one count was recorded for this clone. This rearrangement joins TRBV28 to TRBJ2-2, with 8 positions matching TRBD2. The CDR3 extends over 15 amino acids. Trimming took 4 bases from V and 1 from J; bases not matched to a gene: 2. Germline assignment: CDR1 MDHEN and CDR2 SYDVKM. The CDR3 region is CASSSSGRNTGELFF. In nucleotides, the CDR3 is TGTGCCAGCAGTTCCAGCGGGAGGAACACCGGGGAGCTGTTTTTT.

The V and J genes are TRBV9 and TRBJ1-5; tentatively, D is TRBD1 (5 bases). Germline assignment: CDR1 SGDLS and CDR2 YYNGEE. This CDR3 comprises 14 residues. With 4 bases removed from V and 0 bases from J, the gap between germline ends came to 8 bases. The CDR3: CASSRGGSNQPQHF. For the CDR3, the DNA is TGTGCCAGCAGCAGGGGAGGTAGCAATCAGCCCCAGCATTTT.

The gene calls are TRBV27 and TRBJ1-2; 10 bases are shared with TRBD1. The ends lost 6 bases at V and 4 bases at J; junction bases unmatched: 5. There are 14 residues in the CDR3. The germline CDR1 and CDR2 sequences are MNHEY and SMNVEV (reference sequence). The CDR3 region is CASRTGTGAYGYTF. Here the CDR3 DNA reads TGTGCCAGCAGAACCGGGACAGGGGCCTATGGCTACACCTTC.

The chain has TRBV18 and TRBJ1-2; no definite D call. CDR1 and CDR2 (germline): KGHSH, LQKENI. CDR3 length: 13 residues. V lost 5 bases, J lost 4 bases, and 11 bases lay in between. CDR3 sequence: CASSSDTSYGYTF. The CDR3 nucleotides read TGTGCCAGCTCATCCGACACTAGCTATGGCTACACCTTC. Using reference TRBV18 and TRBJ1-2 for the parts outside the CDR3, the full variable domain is NAGVMQNPRHLVRRRGQEARLRCSPMKGHSHVYWYRQLPEEGLKFMVYLQKENIIDESGMPKERFSAEFPKEGPSILRIQQVVRGDSAAYFCASSSDTSYGYTFGSGTRLTVV.